This T cell receptor (beta chain) originates from a study of technical replicates of blood from several donors. Repertoires were generated with immunoSEQ multiplex PCR, while TCRdb's copy carries only in-frame clones and drops some. The table records about 70,000 clones, around 97% of them present only once. Specimen: T cells isolated from PBMCs. The receptor was derived from a human donor in good health.

The CDR3 DNA reads TGTGTCAGAAGCTACCCGACTGCCTACGAGCAGTACTTC. This gives the protein CVRSYPTAYEQYF. The gene calls are TRBV7-5 and TRBJ2-7; TRBD2 is taken as the D call from the table, unchecked against the DNA. TRBV7-5 is a pseudogene locus. The CDR3 is 13 residues long.